This T cell receptor beta chain was identified in a study of shared clonotypes between healthy human individuals. Findings and caveats of the study: With few donors, the genetic and exposure-history diversity represented was limited.

Some clones are missing from TCRdb's copy, which holds only in-frame ones; the method was immunoSEQ multiplex PCR. This table holds over a million clones, about 96% found once. This CDR3 is 16 amino acids long. V dropped 4 bases and J dropped 1 base, with 13 bases sitting between them. From germline, CDR1 is KGHSH and CDR2 LQKENI. On this clone itself: The target antigen is unknown.

The chain joins TRBV18 to TRBJ2-2; D possibly corresponds to TRBD2 (6 bases). Sequencing was carried out using naive CD4+ T cells sorted from blood. Sample subset: CD45RA+ positively selected. The source is a man between 25 and 39 years old in good health. CDR3 sequence (DNA): TGTGCCAGCTCACGGAGTATGGGAGGGAACACCGGGGAGCTGTTTTTT. It yields the protein CASSRSMGGNTGELFF.